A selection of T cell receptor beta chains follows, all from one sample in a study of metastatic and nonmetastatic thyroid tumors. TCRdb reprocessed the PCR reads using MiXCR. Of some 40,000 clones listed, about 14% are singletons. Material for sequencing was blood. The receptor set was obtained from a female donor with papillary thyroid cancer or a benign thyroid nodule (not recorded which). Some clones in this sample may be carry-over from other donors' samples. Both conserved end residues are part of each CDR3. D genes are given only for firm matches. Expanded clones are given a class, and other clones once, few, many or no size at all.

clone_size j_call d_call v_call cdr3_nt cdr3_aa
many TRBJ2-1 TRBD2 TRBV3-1 TGTGCCAGCAGCGGGTGGGAGGGTTACAATGAGCAGTTCTTC CASSGWEGYNEQFF
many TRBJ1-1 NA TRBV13 TGTGCCAGCAGCTTAGGGAGGAAGAACACTGAAGCTTTCTTT CASSLGRKNTEAFF
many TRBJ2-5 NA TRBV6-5 TGTGCCAGCAGTTACAATTTAGAGACCCAGTACTTC CASSYNLETQYF
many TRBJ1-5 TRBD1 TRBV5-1 TGCGCCAGCAGCTTGGGGGTCACAGGGGATCCCCAGCATTTT CASSLGVTGDPQHF
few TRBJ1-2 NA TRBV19 TGTGCCAGTAGTATAGGAGGACAAAACTATGGCTACACCTTC CASSIGGQNYGYTF
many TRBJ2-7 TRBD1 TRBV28 TGTGCCAGCCACCCAACAGGGGACTCCTACGAGCAGTACTTC CASHPTGDSYEQYF
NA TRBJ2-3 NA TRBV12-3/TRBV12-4 TGTGCCAGCAGTTTTGGCCTATGCTTTGTTCCGGATACGCAGTATTTT CASSFGLCFVPDTQYF
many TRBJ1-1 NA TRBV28 TGTGCCAGCAGTTTAATAGGTGGGGGGGGGGTCACTGAAGCTTTCTTT CASSLIGGGGVTEAFF
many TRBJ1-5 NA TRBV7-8 TGTGCCAGCAGCCCTGGCAGGGATAATCAGCCCCAGCATTTT CASSPGRDNQPQHF
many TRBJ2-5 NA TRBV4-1 TGCGCCAGCAGCCAAGAATGGGGGGTGGCGGGGACCCAGTACTTC CASSQEWGVAGTQYF
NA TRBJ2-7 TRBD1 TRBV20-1 TGCAGTGCTAGAGATCGACCGGGACAGGGGGCCTCTTTGCAGTACTTC CSARDRPGQGASLQYF
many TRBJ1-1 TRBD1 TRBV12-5 TGTGCTAGTGGTTTACCCGACAAGGGGGCAGGGGCTGAAGCTTTCTTT CASGLPDKGAGAEAFF